Below, one T cell receptor (delta chain) is given with its context. Antigen unknown. Sequences come from RNA converted to cDNA by reverse transcription. The CDR3 regions were amplified by multiplex PCR from V-gene primers to a constant-region primer. TCRdb processed the multiplex PCR reads again with the CATT caller. The repertoire consists of under 85,000 delta-chain clones, with approximately 34% occurring once and the leading ten covering approximately 0.25%. Trimming took 3 bases from V and 2 from J; bases not matched to a gene: 15. The CDR3 is made up of 19 amino acids. The germline CDR1 and CDR2 sequences are TSWWSYY and QGS. This record belongs to a study of Vδ1+ human thymocytes. Study-level results: Despite high sort purity, around 19% of thymic T cell receptor delta sequences were Vdelta2. TRD repertoires were essentially private, unlike widely shared TRG clonotypes. Thymic TRG and TRD repertoires appeared highly polyclonal.

Alphabeta T cells were depleted, then CD3+ Vdelta1+ Vdelta2- thymocytes were FACS-sorted. Vdelta1+ thymocyte sorts reached between about 97% and 99.6% purity. Sequencing was done on a sample of Vdelta1+ gamma-delta thymocytes from the thymus. The subset denotes: FACS-sorted CD3+ TCRalphabeta- TCRVdelta1+ TCRVdelta2- thymocytes. The TCR comes from a boy under three years old who had congenital heart surgery. V and J are TRDV1 and TRDJ1; 10 positions agree with TRDD3. In DNA form, the CDR3 reads TGTGCTCTTGGGGATACTTCTACGACCGGGGGATACGGTACCGATAAACTCATCTTT. This gives the protein CALGDTSTTGGYGTDKLIF.